The clone carrying this TCR beta chain was counted a single time. Its target is not known. Sequencing used immunoSEQ multiplex PCR; TCRdb keeps in-frame clones, though not all of them. The table records over 65,000 clones, less than 95% of them present only once. These data are taken from a study of graft-versus-host responses after intestinal transplantation. Study information: Recipients underwent multivisceral, liver-intestinal, or isolated intestinal transplants. Recipients were all induced with anti-thymocyte globulin, then given tacrolimus and steroids for 2 to 4 years.

Study outcomes and limitations: Allografts carried high graft-versus-host to host-versus-graft clonal ratios in patients having graft-donor T cell macrochimerism. The highest levels of circulating GvH clones went along with early declines in HvG clones after transplant.

CDR1 SNHLY and CDR2 FYNNEI come from the germline V gene. V shed 4 bases and J shed 4 bases, with 14 bases lying between them. The CDR3 is made up of 15 amino acids. This sequence was found in a human donor who was the organ donor for an intestinal transplant. The chain links TRBV2 to TRBJ2-1; D may be TRBD2 (6 bases). Specimen: unstimulated CD8+ T cells sorted from spleen or lymph node cells, collected before transplant. The CDR3: CASSGSSGPYNEQFF. The CDR3 region has the DNA TGTGCCAGCAGTGGAAGTAGCGGACCATACAATGAGCAGTTCTTC.